The clone carrying this T cell receptor beta chain was counted at least ten times. What it binds is unknown. The sample originates from a study of T cell repertoires in cytomegalovirus infection. Study background: Through public TCR beta signatures, both CMV infection and matching HLA type were indicated. Study conclusions and caveats: The ex vivo response was dominated by HLA-C-restricted CMV-specific TCR beta clonotypes. Accumulated public TCR beta family frequency recognized individuals carrying CMV together with the relevant HLA.

TCRdb independently ran MiXCR on the reads; one entry per CDR3 protein. The sample holds hundreds of thousands of distinct CDR3 sequences, over 9% seen once. From germline, CDR1 is LGHNA and CDR2 YNFKEQ. V was pared by 0 bases and J by 4 bases, with 11 bases of the junction left unmatched. The CDR3 length is 17 residues. The sequencing sample was made of PBMCs. The TCR originated in a human donor in good health (CMV status not recorded). Some clones in this sample may be carry-over from other donors' samples. The chain uses TRBV4-2 and TRBJ2-7, with 8 bases lining up with TRBD2. CDR3 protein: CASSQEWSLGGGYEQYF. CDR3 DNA: TGTGCCAGCAGCCAAGAATGGTCACTCGGGGGGGGATACGAGCAGTACTTC.